These 18 T cell receptor beta chains were sequenced from one sample in a study of human T cells and chemical hapten exposure. The sample's time point: patch test 1, 2 weeks after DPC sensitization. Indicated treatment: therapeutic diphenylcyclopropenone sensitization with weekly scalp DPC. From the RACE reads, TCRdb called clonotypes with MiXCR, one entry per CDR3 protein. The sample has under 450,000 distinct CDR3 sequences, approximately 5.1% seen once. The sequences come from whole blood, collected in connection with sensitization to the hapten diphenylcyclopropenone (DPC). The receptors originated from a woman aged 45-60 years with alopecia areata. Some clones in this sample may be carry-over from other donors' samples.

This clonotype showed up many times. The rearrangement uses TRBV12-3 or TRBV12-4 and TRBJ1-2, with D perhaps TRBD1 (6 bases). The V and J ends lost 3 bases and 8 bases respectively, with 10 bases between them. The CDR3 sequence is 12 residues long. CDR3 DNA: TGTGCCAGCAGTTTTTCAGGGGCGGGCTACACCTTC. The encoded protein is CASSFSGAGYTF.

This clonotype showed up just a few times. This chain uses TRBV20-1 with TRBJ2-3; 8 nucleotides align to TRBD2. Germline V gives CDR1 DFQATT, CDR2 SNEGSKA (reference sequence). Trimming cost V 3 bases and J 9 bases; bases outside gene matches: 11. The CDR3 runs 14 residues. The CDR3 nucleotides read TGCAGTGCTAGGGAAGGAGCGGGAGTAAGGACGCAGTATTTT. Translation: CSAREGAGVRTQYF.

This clonotype was counted ten times or more. The chain employs TRBV24-1 and TRBJ1-5; D possibly corresponds to TRBD1 (6 bases). Germline CDR1 reads KGHDR; CDR2 reads SFDVKD. This CDR3 is built from 13 residues. Trimming shortened V by 5 bases and J by 4 bases, and 8 bases separated the two germline ends. The CDR3, as DNA: TGTGCCACCAGTGGCAGGGGTAATCAGCCCCAGCATTTT. It yields the protein CATSGRGNQPQHF.

This clonotype has at least ten counts. The chain carries TRBV7-9 and TRBJ2-7; TRBD2 agrees at 12 bases. This CDR3 has 18 amino acids. V was clipped by 4 bases and J by 4 bases; unmatched bases: 14. Germline V CDR1 and CDR2: SEHNR, FQNEAQ (reference sequence). The CDR3 here is CASSSPLAGLAGKYEQYF. In nucleotides, the CDR3 is TGTGCCAGCAGCTCACCCTTAGCCGGACTAGCGGGGAAATACGAGCAGTACTTC.

This clonotype occurred many times. The CDR3 is CSARDLSRASNTEAFF. As DNA, the CDR3 is TGCAGTGCTAGAGATCTTTCTCGGGCCTCGAACACTGAAGCTTTCTTT. This chain links TRBV20-1 with TRBJ1-1; no definite D call. V was pared by 0 bases and J by 1 base, with 15 bases between. Germline CDR1 reads DFQATT; CDR2 reads SNEGSKA (reference sequence). This CDR3 region has 16 residues.

This clonotype was detected ten times or more. The chain is built from TRBV5-1 and TRBJ2-1, with a possible D match to TRBD2 (6 bases). The CDR3 has 15 residues. The V and J ends lost 4 bases and 9 bases respectively, with 20 bases between them. Germline V gene data show CDR1 as SGHRS and CDR2 as YFSETQ. The CDR3: CASSPRDGLGGEQFF. The CDR3 region has the DNA TGCGCCAGCAGCCCCCGGGACGGATTGGGAGGTGAGCAGTTCTTC.

A few counts support this clonotype. CDR3 residues: CAIRAGDAGNTIYF. Here the CDR3 DNA reads TGTGCCATCAGGGCAGGGGATGCTGGAAACACCATATATTTT. V usage is TRBV10-3 and J usage is TRBJ1-3; a possible D gene is TRBD1 (6 bases). This CDR3 spans 14 amino acids. With 6 bases removed from V and 2 bases from J, the gap between germline ends came to 11 bases. The germline V gene encodes CDR1 ENHRY and CDR2 SYGVKD.

The genes are TRBV5-1 and TRBJ2-1; the match to TRBD2 covers 9 bases. The V and J ends lost 3 bases and 6 bases, in that order; junction bases with no gene match: 10. Germline V CDR1 and CDR2: SGHRS, YFSETQ. The CDR3 covers 16 residues. The CDR3 nucleotides read TGCGCCAGCAGCTCCGGGACTAGCCCGGGAGTCAATGAGCAGTTCTTC. This encodes CASSSGTSPGVNEQFF. Using reference TRBV5-1 and TRBJ2-1 for the parts outside the CDR3, the full variable domain is KAGVTQTPRYLIKTRGQQVTLSCSPISGHRSVSWYQQTPGQGLQFLFEYFSETQRNKGNFPGRFSGRQFSNSRSEMNVSTLELGDSALYLCASSSGTSPGVNEQFFGPGTRLTVL.

This clonotype was counted at least ten times. The chain recombines TRBV5-4 with TRBJ2-7; 8 nucleotides line up with TRBD1. V gave up 6 bases and J gave up 4 bases; unmatched junction bases: 15. Per the germline V gene, CDR1 is SGHNT and CDR2 is YYREEE (reference sequence). This CDR3 has 16 amino acids. CDR3 sequence reads: CASTVTGAEVRYEQYF. CDR3 DNA sequence: TGTGCCAGCACTGTGACAGGGGCGGAGGTAAGGTACGAGCAGTACTTC.

This clonotype appeared many times. This chain joins TRBV28 and TRBJ1-5, with D maybe TRBD1 (6 bases). This CDR3 is built from 13 residues. The V and J ends lost 11 bases and 0 bases respectively, with 11 bases between them. Germline CDR1 MDHEN, CDR2 SYDVKM. The chain's CDR3 is CAGGQNSNQPQHF. The CDR3 bases are TGTGCCGGAGGACAGAATAGCAATCAGCCCCAGCATTTT.

This clonotype was seen ten or more times. The chain employs TRBV3-1 and TRBJ1-1; D uncertain. The CDR3 extends over 14 amino acids. Trimming pared 4 bases from V and 3 bases from J, leaving 12 bases between. Germline V gene lookup returns CDR1 LGHDT and CDR2 YNNKEL (reference sequence). As DNA, the CDR3 is TGTGCCAGCAGCCGAGTTGCGGGAGACACTGAAGCTTTCTTT. Amino acid sequence: CASSRVAGDTEAFF. The variable domain in full, with the rest retrieved from reference TRBV3-1 and TRBJ1-1, is DTAVSQTPKYLVTQMGNDKSIKCEQNLGHDTMYWYKQDSKKFLKIMFSYNNKELIINETVPNRFSPKSPDKAHLNLHINSLELGDSAVYFCASSRVAGDTEAFFGQGTRLTVV.

The V call is TRBV11-2, the J call TRBJ2-7; D is ambiguous. Per germline, CDR1 SGHAT and CDR2 FQNNGV. This CDR3 is 14 amino acids long. The ends were cut back, 2 bases at V and 0 bases at J, with 8 bases in the middle. The DNA for the CDR3 is TGTGCCAGCAGCTTATACGGTGCCTCCTACGAGCAGTACTTC. Protein product: CASSLYGASYEQYF.

V and J are TRBV24-1 and TRBJ2-1; D is possibly TRBD2 (5 bases). Germline-derived CDR1 and CDR2 are KGHDR and SFDVKD. The CDR3 spans 14 residues. Trimming left V 6 bases short and J 6 bases short, with 14 bases between. This chain's CDR3 is CATSSGVNINEQFF. The CDR3 DNA follows: TGTGCCACCAGTAGCGGAGTAAATATCAATGAGCAGTTCTTC.

This clonotype was observed many times. The CDR3 DNA sequence: TGTGCCAGCAGACCCGGACAGTCGATCAGCACAGATACGCAGTATTTT. This encodes CASRPGQSISTDTQYF. The chain has TRBV12-3 or TRBV12-4 and TRBJ2-3; D is possibly TRBD1 (6 bases). The CDR3 consists of 16 residues. Deletions cut 6 bases from V and 0 bases from J, with 16 bases between.

The genes are TRBV28 and TRBJ2-7; D is possibly TRBD2 (7 bases). Trimming stripped 6 bases from V and 2 bases from J, with 14 bases between. Germline V gene data show CDR1 as MDHEN and CDR2 as SYDVKM. The CDR3 has 14 residues. In DNA form, the CDR3 reads TGTGCCAGCAGCGAGGGGGGGAGAGCCTACGAGCAGTACTTC. Translation gives CASSEGGRAYEQYF.

There are many counts of this clonotype. The chain couples TRBV7-2 to TRBJ2-3; no reliable D call. V shed 6 bases and J shed 4 bases, with 8 bases lying between them. There are 12 residues in the CDR3. Germline assignment: CDR1 SGHTA and CDR2 FQGNSA. As DNA, the CDR3 is TGTGCCAGCAGTTTCTCCGCAGATACGCAGTATTTT. Protein sequence: CASSFSADTQYF.

J is TRBJ1-1 and V is TRBV6-6, with D unclear. V lost 0 bases and J 10 bases, leaving 15 bases between the germline ends. The CDR3 loop spans 14 amino acids. CDR1 MNHNY and CDR2 SVGAGI come from the germline V gene (reference sequence). CDR3 sequence reads: CASSYSNPAMGAFF. CDR3 DNA sequence: TGTGCCAGCAGTTACTCGAACCCAGCAATGGGAGCTTTCTTT.

This clonotype was found many times. This sequence joins TRBV9 and TRBJ2-3; TRBD2 might be the D (6 bases). The CDR3 is made up of 17 amino acids. V was trimmed by 0 bases and J by 0 bases, leaving 14 bases between them. Germline values: CDR1 SGDLS, CDR2 YYNGEE. CDR3 sequence reads: CASSVGGGATSTDTQYF. In DNA form, the CDR3 reads TGTGCCAGCAGCGTAGGGGGCGGGGCCACTAGCACAGATACGCAGTATTTT. Full variable domain (rest looked up from reference TRBV9 and TRBJ2-3): DSGVTQTPKHLITATGQRVTLRCSPRSGDLSVYWYQQSLDQGLQFLIQYYNGEERAKGNILERFSAQQFPDLHSELNLSSLELGDSALYFCASSVGGGATSTDTQYFGPGTRLTVL.